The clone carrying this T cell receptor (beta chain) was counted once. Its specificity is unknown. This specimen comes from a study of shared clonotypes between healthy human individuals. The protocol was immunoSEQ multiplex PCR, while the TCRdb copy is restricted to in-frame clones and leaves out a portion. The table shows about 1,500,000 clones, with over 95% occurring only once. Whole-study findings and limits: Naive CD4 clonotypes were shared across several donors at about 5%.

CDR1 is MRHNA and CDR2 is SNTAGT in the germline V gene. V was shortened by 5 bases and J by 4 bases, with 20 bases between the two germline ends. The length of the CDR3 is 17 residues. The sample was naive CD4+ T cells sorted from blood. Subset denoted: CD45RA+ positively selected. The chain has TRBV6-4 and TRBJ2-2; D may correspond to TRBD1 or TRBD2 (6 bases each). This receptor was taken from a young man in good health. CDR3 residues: CASSWARIGGGTGELFF. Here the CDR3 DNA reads TGTGCCAGCAGTTGGGCCAGGATCGGAGGGGGCACCGGGGAGCTGTTTTTT.